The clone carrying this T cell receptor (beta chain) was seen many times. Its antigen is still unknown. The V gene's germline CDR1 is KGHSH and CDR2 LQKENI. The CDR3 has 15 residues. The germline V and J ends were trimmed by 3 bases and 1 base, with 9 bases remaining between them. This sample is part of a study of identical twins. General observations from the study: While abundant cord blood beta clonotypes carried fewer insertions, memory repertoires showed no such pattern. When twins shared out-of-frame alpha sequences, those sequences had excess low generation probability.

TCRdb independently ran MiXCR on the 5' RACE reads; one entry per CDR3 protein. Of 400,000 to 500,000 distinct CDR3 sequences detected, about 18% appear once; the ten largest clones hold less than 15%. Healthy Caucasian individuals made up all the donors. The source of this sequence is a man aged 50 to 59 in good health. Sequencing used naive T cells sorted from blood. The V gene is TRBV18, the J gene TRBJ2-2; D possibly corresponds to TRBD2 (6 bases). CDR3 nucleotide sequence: TGTGCCAGCTCACCGGGGGACTTGAACACCGGGGAGCTGTTTTTT. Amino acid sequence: CASSPGDLNTGELFF. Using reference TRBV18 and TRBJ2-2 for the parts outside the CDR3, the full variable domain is NAGVMQNPRHLVRRRGQEARLRCSPMKGHSHVYWYRQLPEEGLKFMVYLQKENIIDESGMPKERFSAEFPKEGPSILRIQQVVRGDSAAYFCASSPGDLNTGELFFGEGSRLTVL.